Below, one T cell receptor beta chain is given with its context. The sample is drawn from a study of blood T cell repertoires in COVID-19. Study details: There were acute and convalescent COVID-19 samples, and they came from the United States, Italy and Spain. From T cells, B-cell-depleted T cells, or PBMCs came the material, which was cDNA or gDNA.

As processed by the authors: Amplification of reference gene primers provided the estimated nucleated cell counts. Sequenced by immunoSEQ multiplex PCR; TCRdb stores in-frame clones only, minus some. V and J calls and clone size are as listed in that table; D and trimming were resolved from the DNA. The table lists roughly 240,000 clones, 86% of them singletons. While infection was still active, Seattle patients were enrolled and then followed longitudinally. V shed 0 bases, J shed 9 bases, and the junction held 15 bases outside the gene matches. This CDR3 has 19 residues. In germline, CDR1 is LNHNV, CDR2 YYDKDF (reference sequence).

The receptor's source is a woman older than 75 with COVID-19, enrolled during active disease. Sequencing was performed on peripheral blood. This chain connects TRBV15 to TRBJ2-7; 15 bases line up with TRBD2. The CDR3 sequence is CATSRDNGTSGGPWEGQYF. DNA of the CDR3: TGTGCCACCAGCAGAGACAACGGGACTAGCGGGGGGCCCTGGGAGGGGCAGTACTTC.